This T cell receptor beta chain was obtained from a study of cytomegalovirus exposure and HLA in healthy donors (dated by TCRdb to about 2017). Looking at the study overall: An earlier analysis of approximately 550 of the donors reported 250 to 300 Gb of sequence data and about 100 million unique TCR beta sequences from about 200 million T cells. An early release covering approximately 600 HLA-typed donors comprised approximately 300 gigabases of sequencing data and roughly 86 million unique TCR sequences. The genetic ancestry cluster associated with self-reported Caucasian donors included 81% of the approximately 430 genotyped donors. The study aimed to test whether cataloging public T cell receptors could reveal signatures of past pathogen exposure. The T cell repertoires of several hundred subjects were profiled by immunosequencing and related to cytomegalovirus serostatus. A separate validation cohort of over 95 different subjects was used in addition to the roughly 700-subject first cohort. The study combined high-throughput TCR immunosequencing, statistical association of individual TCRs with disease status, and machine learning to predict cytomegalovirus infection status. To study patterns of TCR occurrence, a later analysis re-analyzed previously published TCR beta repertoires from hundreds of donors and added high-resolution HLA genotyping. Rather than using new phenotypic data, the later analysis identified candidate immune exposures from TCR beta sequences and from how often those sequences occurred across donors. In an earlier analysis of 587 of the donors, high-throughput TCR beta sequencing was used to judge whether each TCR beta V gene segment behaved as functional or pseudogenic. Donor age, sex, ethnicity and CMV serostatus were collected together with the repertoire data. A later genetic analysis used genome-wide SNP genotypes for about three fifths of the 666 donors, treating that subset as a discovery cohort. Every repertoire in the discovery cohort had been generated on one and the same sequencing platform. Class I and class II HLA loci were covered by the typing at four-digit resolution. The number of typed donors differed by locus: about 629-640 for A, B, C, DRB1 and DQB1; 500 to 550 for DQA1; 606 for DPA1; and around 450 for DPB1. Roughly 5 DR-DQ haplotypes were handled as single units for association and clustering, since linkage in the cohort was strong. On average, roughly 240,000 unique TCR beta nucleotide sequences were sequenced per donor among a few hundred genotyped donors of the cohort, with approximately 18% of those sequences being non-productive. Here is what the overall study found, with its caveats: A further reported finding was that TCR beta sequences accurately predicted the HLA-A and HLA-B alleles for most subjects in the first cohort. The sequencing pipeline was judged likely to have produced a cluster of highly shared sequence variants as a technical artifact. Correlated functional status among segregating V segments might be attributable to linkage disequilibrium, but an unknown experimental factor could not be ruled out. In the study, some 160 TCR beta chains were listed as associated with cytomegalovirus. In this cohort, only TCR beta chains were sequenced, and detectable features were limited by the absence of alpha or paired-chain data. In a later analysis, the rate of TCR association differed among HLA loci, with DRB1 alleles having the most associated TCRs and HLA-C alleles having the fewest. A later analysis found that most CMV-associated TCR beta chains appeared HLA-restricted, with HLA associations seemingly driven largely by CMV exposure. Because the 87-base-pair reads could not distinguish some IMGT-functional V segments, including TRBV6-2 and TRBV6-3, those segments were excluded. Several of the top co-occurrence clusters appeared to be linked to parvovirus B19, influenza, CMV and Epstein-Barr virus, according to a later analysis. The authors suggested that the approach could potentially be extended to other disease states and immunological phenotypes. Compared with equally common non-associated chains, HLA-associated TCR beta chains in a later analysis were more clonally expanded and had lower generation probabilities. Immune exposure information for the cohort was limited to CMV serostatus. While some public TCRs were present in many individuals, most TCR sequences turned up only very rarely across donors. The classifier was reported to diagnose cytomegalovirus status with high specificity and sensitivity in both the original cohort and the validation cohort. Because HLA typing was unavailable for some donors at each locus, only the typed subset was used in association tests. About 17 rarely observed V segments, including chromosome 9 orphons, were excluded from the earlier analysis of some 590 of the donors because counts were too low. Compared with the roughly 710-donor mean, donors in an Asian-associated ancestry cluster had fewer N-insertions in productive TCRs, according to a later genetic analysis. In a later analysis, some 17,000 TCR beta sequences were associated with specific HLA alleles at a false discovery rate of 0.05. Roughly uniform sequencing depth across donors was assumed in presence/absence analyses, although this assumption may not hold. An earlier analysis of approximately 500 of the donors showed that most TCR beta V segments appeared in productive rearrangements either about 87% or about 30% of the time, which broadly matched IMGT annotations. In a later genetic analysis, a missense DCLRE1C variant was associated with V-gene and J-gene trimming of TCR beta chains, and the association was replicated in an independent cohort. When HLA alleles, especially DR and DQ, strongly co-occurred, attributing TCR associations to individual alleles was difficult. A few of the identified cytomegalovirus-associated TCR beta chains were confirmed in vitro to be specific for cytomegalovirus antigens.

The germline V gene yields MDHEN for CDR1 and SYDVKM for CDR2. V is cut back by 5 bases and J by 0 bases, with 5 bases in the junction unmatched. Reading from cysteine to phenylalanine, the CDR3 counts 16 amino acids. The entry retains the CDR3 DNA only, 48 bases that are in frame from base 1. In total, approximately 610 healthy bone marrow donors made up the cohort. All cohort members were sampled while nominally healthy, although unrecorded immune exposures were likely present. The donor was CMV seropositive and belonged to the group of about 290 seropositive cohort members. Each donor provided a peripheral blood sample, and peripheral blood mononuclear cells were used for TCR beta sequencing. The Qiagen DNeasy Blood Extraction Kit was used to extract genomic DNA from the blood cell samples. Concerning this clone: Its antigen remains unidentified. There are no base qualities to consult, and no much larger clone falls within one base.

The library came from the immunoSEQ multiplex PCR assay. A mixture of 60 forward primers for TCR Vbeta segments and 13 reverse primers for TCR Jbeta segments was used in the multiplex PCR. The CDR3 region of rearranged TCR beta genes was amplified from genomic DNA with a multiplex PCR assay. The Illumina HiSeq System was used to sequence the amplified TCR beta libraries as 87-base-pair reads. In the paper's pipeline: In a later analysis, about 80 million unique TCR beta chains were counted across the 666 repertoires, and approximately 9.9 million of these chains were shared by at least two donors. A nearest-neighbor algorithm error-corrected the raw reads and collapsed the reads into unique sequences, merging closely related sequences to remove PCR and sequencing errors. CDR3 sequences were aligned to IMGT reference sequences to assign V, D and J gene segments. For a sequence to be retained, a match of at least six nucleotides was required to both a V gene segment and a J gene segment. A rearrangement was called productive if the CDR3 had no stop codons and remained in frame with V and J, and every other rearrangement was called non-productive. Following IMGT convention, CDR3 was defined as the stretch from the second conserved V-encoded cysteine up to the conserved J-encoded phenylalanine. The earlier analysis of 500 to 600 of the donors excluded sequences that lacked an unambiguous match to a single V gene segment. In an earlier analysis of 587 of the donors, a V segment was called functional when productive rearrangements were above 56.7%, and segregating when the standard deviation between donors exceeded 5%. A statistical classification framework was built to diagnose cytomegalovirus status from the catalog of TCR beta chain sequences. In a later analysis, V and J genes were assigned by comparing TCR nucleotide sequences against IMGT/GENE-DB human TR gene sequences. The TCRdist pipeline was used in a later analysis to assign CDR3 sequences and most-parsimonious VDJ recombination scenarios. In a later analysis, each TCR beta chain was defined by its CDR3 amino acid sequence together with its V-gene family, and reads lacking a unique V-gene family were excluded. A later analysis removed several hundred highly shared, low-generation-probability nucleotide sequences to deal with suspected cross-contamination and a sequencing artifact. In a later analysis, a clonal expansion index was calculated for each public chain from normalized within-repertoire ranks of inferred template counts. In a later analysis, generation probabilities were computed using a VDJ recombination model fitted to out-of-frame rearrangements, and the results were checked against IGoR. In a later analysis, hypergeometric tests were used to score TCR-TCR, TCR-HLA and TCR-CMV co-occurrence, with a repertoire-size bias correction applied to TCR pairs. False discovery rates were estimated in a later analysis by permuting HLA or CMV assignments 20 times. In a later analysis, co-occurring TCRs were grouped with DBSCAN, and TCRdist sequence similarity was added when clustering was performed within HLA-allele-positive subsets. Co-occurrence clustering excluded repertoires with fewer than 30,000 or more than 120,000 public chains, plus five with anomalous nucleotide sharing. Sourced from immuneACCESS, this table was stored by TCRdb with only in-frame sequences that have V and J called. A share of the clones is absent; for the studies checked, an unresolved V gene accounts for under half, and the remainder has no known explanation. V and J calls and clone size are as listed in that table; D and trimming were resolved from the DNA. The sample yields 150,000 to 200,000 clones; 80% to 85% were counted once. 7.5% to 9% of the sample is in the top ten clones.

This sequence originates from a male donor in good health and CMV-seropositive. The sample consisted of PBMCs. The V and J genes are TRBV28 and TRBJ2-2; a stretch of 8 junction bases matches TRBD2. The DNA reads TGTGCCAGCAGTATAGCGGGAAGCGCGAACACCGGGGAGCTGTTTTTT. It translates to CASSIAGSANTGELFF.